This T cell receptor beta chain was sequenced during a study of T cells in Graves' hyperthyroidism and ophthalmopathy. Researchers amplified the TCR beta CDR3 regions from RNA transcripts. Primed by the HTBI set, a first-round RT-PCR was run on the TCR CDR3. TCRdb reprocessed the multiplex PCR reads via MiXCR and lists one record per CDR3 protein. Among some 210,000 distinct CDR3 sequences listed, 17% were seen once. This clonotype was seen many times. The CDR3 covers 15 residues. From germline, CDR1 is SNHLY and CDR2 FYNNEI. Trimming cost V 1 base and J 2 bases, with 12 bases left between them. The material sequenced was blood. The receptor's source is a man in his fifties or sixties with Graves' hyperthyroidism. V and J are TRBV2 and TRBJ2-7; D gene unclear. As DNA, the CDR3 is TGTGCCAGCAGTGAAGGGCCGGGTTTGACCTACGAGCAGTACTTC. It specifies CASSEGPGLTYEQYF.